Below are 24 T cell receptor beta chains sequenced from a single sample in a study of T-cell memory formation after mild COVID-19. Each CDR3 protein gets one entry after TCRdb re-called the 5' RACE reads with MiXCR. The table shows 350,000 to 450,000 distinct CDR3 sequences, with 20% occurring only once. The sample was PBMCs or a T cell subset sorted from them (not recorded which). These receptors came from an adult woman who had mild COVID-19 (a few samples of this study predate the infection). Cell type and time point are not known.

This clonotype was recorded a few times. The chain joins TRBV5-1 to TRBJ2-7, with 7 nucleotides matching TRBD1. The CDR3 contains 14 residues. The ends lost 3 bases at V and 3 bases at J; junction bases unmatched: 6. Germline V gene sequence: CDR1 SGHRS, CDR2 YFSETQ. CDR3 sequence reads: CASSSGQVIYEQYF. The CDR3 DNA is TGCGCCAGCAGCTCTGGACAGGTGATCTACGAGCAGTACTTC.

V usage is TRBV11-3 and J usage is TRBJ2-2, with 12 bases identical to TRBD1. Germline CDR1 is SGHNT and CDR2 is YENEEA. CDR3 size: 16 residues. Losses at the gene ends were 5 bases for V and 5 bases for J; bases not matched to a gene: 6. CDR3 DNA sequence: TGTGCCAGCAGCGACCGGGACAGGGGGCGGACCGGGGAGCTGTTTTTT. Translation: CASSDRDRGRTGELFF. The variable domain in full, with the rest retrieved from reference TRBV11-3 and TRBJ2-2, is EAGVVQSPRYKIIEKKQPVAFWCNPISGHNTLYWYLQNLGQGPELLIRYENEEAVDDSQLPKDRFSAERLKGVDSTLKIQPAELGDSAVYLCASSDRDRGRTGELFFGEGSRLTVL.

This clonotype was seen more than once but under ten times. The V gene is TRBV24-1, the J gene TRBJ1-2, with TRBD1 matching over 7 bases. The V segment lost 5 bases and the J segment 5 bases; nucleotides outside the gene matches: 7. CDR1 is KGHDR and CDR2 is SFDVKD in the germline V gene. CDR3 length equals 14 residues. The CDR3 sequence: CATSAGDRFYGYTF. CDR3 bases: TGTGCCACCAGTGCGGGGGACAGATTTTATGGCTACACCTTC.

This clonotype appeared a few times. This sequence joins TRBV20-1 and TRBJ1-1; D call uncertain. Germline CDR1 and CDR2: DFQATT and SNEGSKA (reference sequence). This CDR3 contains 12 residues. The ends were cut back, 6 bases at V and 1 base at J, with 9 bases in the middle. CDR3 DNA sequence: TGCAGTGCGGAGCTACAGAACACTGAAGCTTTCTTT. Protein sequence: CSAELQNTEAFF.

In this sample, this clonotype turned up a few times. This chain uses TRBV2 with TRBJ2-2; D not certain. The CDR3 covers 14 residues. Looked up from germline, CDR1 is SNHLY and CDR2 is FYNNEI. Trimming removed 4 bases at V and 0 bases at J, with 6 bases between. CDR3 nucleotide sequence: TGTGCCAGCAGTGGTGGCACGAACACCGGGGAGCTGTTTTTT. It codes for CASSGGTNTGELFF.

The chain carries TRBV4-2 and TRBJ2-7; D uncertain. CDR3 size: 14 residues. Per the germline V gene, CDR1 is LGHNA and CDR2 is YNFKEQ. The V end was cut by 0 bases, the J end by 3 bases, with 9 bases between. CDR3 sequence reads: CASSQEETRYEQYF. DNA of the CDR3: TGTGCCAGCAGCCAAGAGGAGACACGCTACGAGCAGTACTTC.

This sequence joins TRBV2 and TRBJ2-7, with D possibly called TRBD1 or TRBD2 (5 bases each). The CDR3 covers 13 residues. The V gene lost 10 bases and the J gene lost 3 bases, with 16 bases spanning the gap. The germline CDR1 and CDR2 sequences are SNHLY and FYNNEI. The CDR3 is CAKAEGQDYEQYF. CDR3 coding DNA: TGTGCCAAGGCCGAGGGGCAGGACTACGAGCAGTACTTC.

This clonotype was seen a handful of times. The chain uses TRBV4-3 and TRBJ2-2; D gene unclear. The germline CDR1 and CDR2 sequences are LGHNA and YSLEER. The CDR3 contains 16 residues. Trimming stripped 0 bases from V and 0 bases from J, with 8 bases between. CDR3 nucleotides: TGCGCCAGCAGCCAAGATGCAATCGCGAACACCGGGGAGCTGTTTTTT. This sequence encodes CASSQDAIANTGELFF.

V is TRBV5-1 and J is TRBJ1-3; 10 bases match TRBD1. Losses at the gene ends were 3 bases for V and 5 bases for J; bases not matched to a gene: 8. The CDR3 is made up of 16 amino acids. Germline V gene data show CDR1 as SGHRS and CDR2 as YFSETQ. The CDR3 DNA reads TGCGCCAGCAGCTCCCGCCGGGACAGGGGACGAAACACCATATATTTT. As protein: CASSSRRDRGRNTIYF.

V and J are TRBV29-1 and TRBJ1-1; D is unclear. Germline CDR1 SQVTM, CDR2 ANQGSEA. Trimming removed 6 bases at V and 4 bases at J, with 9 bases between. The CDR3 covers 11 residues. CDR3 sequence: CSVDTSTEAFF. CDR3 DNA sequence: TGCAGCGTCGACACTTCCACTGAAGCTTTCTTT. The variable domain in full, completed from reference TRBV29-1 and TRBJ1-1, reads SAVISQKPSRDICQRGTSLTIQCQVDSQVTMMFWYRQQPGQSLTLIATANQGSEATYESGFVIDKFPISRPNLTFSTLTVSNMSPEDSSIYLCSVDTSTEAFFGQGTRLTVV.

This chain connects TRBV12-3 or TRBV12-4 to TRBJ2-3; 8 positions match TRBD2. V was pared by 10 bases and J by 2 bases, with 11 bases of the junction left unmatched. The CDR3 is 15 amino acids. The CDR3 protein is CATRRLAGTTDTQYF. The CDR3 bases are TGTGCCACACGGAGGCTAGCGGGTACCACAGATACGCAGTATTTT.

The chain has TRBV7-8 and TRBJ1-6; 11 bases are shared with TRBD1. With V trimmed by 5 bases and J by 8 bases, 2 bases remained unmatched. This CDR3 is 14 amino acids long. Looked up from germline, CDR1 is SGHVS and CDR2 is FQNEAQ. The CDR3 nucleotides read TGTGCCAGCAGCGGGGGACAGGGGGATTCACCCCTCCACTTT. This encodes CASSGGQGDSPLHF.

The sample holds one count of this clonotype. V usage is TRBV12-3 or TRBV12-4 and J usage is TRBJ2-6; D not resolved. V lost 3 bases and J 0 bases, leaving 6 bases between the germline ends. This CDR3 has 15 amino acids. In DNA, the CDR3 is TGTGCCAGCAGTTTTCCCCTCTCTGGGGCCAACGTCCTGACTTTC. Its protein is CASSFPLSGANVLTF.

This clonotype has only a few counts. J is TRBJ2-3 and V is TRBV5-1, with 12 bases aligning to TRBD2. The CDR3 loop spans 19 amino acids. Losses at the gene ends were 0 bases for V and 1 base for J; bases not matched to a gene: 9. Per germline, CDR1 SGHRS and CDR2 YFSETQ. The CDR3 nucleotides read TGCGCCAGCAGCTTGGGAGGTCTAGCGGGAGGGCCTGGCACAGATACGCAGTATTTT. Its protein product is CASSLGGLAGGPGTDTQYF.

The V gene is TRBV4-1, the J gene TRBJ1-2; TRBD1 matches 10 bases. This CDR3 contains 15 residues. The V segment lost 4 bases and the J segment 5 bases; nucleotides outside the gene matches: 7. Germline V CDR1 and CDR2: MGHRA, YSYEKL. DNA of the CDR3: TGCGCCAGCAGCCTCGACCCGGGACAGGGGTATGGCTACACCTTC. This translates into CASSLDPGQGYGYTF.

This clonotype turned up a few times. This chain uses TRBV18 with TRBJ2-1; perhaps TRBD2 as D (6 bases). In germline, CDR1 is KGHSH, CDR2 LQKENI. The ends were cut back, 2 bases at V and 5 bases at J, with 13 bases in the middle. The CDR3 totals 15 residues. The CDR3: CASSPTRESHNEQFF. The DNA of the CDR3 is TGTGCCAGCTCACCAACCCGGGAGTCCCACAATGAGCAGTTCTTC.

This clonotype was seen a handful of times. The V and J genes are TRBV11-3 and TRBJ1-2; a weak D match, TRBD1 (5 bases). Germline CDR1 is SGHNT and CDR2 is YENEEA. This CDR3 contains 13 residues. Trimming cost V 4 bases and J 4 bases, with 10 bases left between them. The DNA of the CDR3 is TGTGCCAGCAGCTCAACGCAGGGCTATGGCTACACCTTC. Protein sequence: CASSSTQGYGYTF.

Here the CDR3 DNA reads TGTGCCAGCAGCTTATCAGTCACCGGGGAGCTGTTTTTT. Encoded protein: CASSLSVTGELFF. The chain is built from TRBV7-3 and TRBJ2-2; D not resolved. CDR1 and CDR2 (germline): SGHTA, FQGTGA. V lost 2 bases to trimming and J lost 4 bases, with 5 bases between them. The CDR3 runs to 13 residues.

The CDR3 sequence is CSALRGTSATDTQYF. DNA of the CDR3: TGCAGTGCTCTGCGGGGGACTAGCGCCACAGATACGCAGTATTTT. The rearrangement joins TRBV20-1 to TRBJ2-3; the match to TRBD2 covers 10 bases. This CDR3 comprises 15 residues. V dropped 5 bases and J dropped 2; count of bases not matched to a gene: 7. The V gene's germline CDR1 is DFQATT and CDR2 SNEGSKA (reference sequence).

The chain carries TRBV27 and TRBJ2-5, with 13 bases identical to TRBD2. Germline V gene data show CDR1 as MNHEY and CDR2 as SMNVEV (reference sequence). The CDR3 is 17 residues long. V lost 5 bases, J lost 3 bases, and 9 bases stayed unmatched. The CDR3: CASSPTSGGTLKETQYF. For the CDR3, the DNA is TGTGCCAGCAGTCCGACTAGCGGGGGGACCTTAAAAGAGACCCAGTACTTC.

This clonotype was seen a handful of times. The rearrangement joins TRBV12-3 or TRBV12-4 to TRBJ1-6; 9 bases agree with TRBD1. The junction had 6 bases not matched to a gene; V was cut back by 6 bases and J by 9 bases. The CDR3 extends over 14 amino acids. The CDR3 region has the DNA TGTGCCAGCAGGACAGGGGGTTGGGTTTCACCCCTCCACTTT. It encodes CASRTGGWVSPLHF.

This chain links TRBV7-6 with TRBJ2-3; maybe TRBD1 (6 bases). There are 15 residues in the CDR3. V was trimmed by 3 bases and J by 1 base, leaving 11 bases between them. The germline gives CDR1 SGHVS, CDR2 FNYEAQ. CDR3 protein: CASSFFRGGTDTQYF. The DNA of the CDR3 is TGTGCCAGCAGCTTCTTCAGGGGTGGCACAGATACGCAGTATTTT.

This clonotype has only a few counts. This rearrangement joins TRBV2 to TRBJ2-3; tentatively, D is TRBD1 (6 bases). In germline, CDR1 is SNHLY, CDR2 FYNNEI. V was shortened by 2 bases and J by 0 bases, with 6 bases between the two germline ends. The CDR3 runs to 14 residues. For the CDR3, the DNA is TGTGCCAGCAGTGAACAGGGGAGCACAGATACGCAGTATTTT. Amino acid sequence: CASSEQGSTDTQYF.

This clonotype occurred a few times. The chain carries TRBV7-8 and TRBJ1-3; TRBD1 agrees at 9 bases. V was clipped by 5 bases and J by 11 bases; unmatched bases: 13. The germline V gene encodes CDR1 SGHVS and CDR2 FQNEAQ. CDR3 length equals 15 residues. CDR3 loop: CASSPAGTGFVPIYF. Written as DNA, the CDR3 is TGTGCCAGCAGCCCAGCCGGGACAGGGTTCGTTCCCATATATTTT. The whole variable domain, filled in from reference TRBV7-8 and TRBJ1-3, reads GAGVSQSPRYKVAKRGQDVALRCDPISGHVSLFWYQQALGQGPEFLTYFQNEAQLDKSGLPSDRFFAERPEGSVSTLKIQRTQQEDSAVYLCASSPAGTGFVPIYFGEGSWLTVV.